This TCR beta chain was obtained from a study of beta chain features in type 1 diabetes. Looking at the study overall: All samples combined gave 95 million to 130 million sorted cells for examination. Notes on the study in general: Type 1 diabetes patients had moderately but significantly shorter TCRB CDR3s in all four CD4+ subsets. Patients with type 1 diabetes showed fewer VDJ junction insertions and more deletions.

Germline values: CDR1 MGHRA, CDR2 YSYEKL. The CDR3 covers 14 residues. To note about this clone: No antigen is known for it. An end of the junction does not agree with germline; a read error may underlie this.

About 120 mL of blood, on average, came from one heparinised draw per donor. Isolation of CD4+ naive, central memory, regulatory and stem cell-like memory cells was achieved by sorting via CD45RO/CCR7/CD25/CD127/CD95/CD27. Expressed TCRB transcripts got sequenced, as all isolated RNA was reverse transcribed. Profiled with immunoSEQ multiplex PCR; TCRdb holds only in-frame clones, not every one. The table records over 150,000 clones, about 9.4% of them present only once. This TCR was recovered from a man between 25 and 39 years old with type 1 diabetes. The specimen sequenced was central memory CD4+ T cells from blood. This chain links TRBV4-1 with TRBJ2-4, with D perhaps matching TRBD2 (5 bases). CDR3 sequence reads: CASGSAGAKNIQYF. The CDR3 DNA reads TGTGCCAGCGGCTCGGCGGGAGCCAAAAACATTCAGTACTTC.